This TCR beta chain was profiled in a study of blood T cell repertoires in COVID-19. Recruitment covered about two dozen US areas and drew participants whose ages spanned roughly 18 to 95 years. This CDR3 contains 14 residues. CDR1 is LNHDA, CDR2 SQIVND, per germline (reference sequence). V was clipped by 1 base and J by 5 bases; unmatched bases: 4. In the authors' methods: Nucleated cell counts were estimated from reference gene primer amplification. Using immunoSEQ multiplex PCR, the repertoire was profiled, and TCRdb retains in-frame clones only, with some absent. That table furnishes V, J and clone size, whereas the DNA furnished D and trimming. This table holds almost 85,000 clones, roughly 89% found once.

This sequence originates from a woman in her 50s with acute COVID-19. The V and J genes are TRBV19 and TRBJ1-1; the match to TRBD1 covers 7 bases. The sample was PBMCs or T cells enriched from blood (not recorded which). The CDR3: CASSIAGGETEAFF. CDR3 nucleotide sequence: TGTGCCAGTAGTATAGCAGGGGGAGAAACTGAAGCTTTCTTT.